This passage covers 17 T cell receptor beta chains from one sample sequenced in a study of monozygotic twins with inflammatory bowel disease. Each CDR3 protein gets one entry in TCRdb, which reprocessed the 5' RACE reads and gives no DNA. The sample table includes over 150,000 distinct CDR3 sequences. Sequencing was carried out using blood. The receptor source for this set is a human donor with ulcerative colitis or Crohn's disease, or a healthy co-twin of an affected twin (not recorded which).

The chain is built from TRBV12-3 or TRBV12-4 and TRBJ2-1; lacking DNA, the TRBD1 call made by TCRdb goes unchecked. The CDR3 spans 15 residues. CDR3 residues: CASSRGVGAYNEQFF.

The gene calls are TRBV7-9 and TRBJ1-1. Per the germline V gene, CDR1 is SEHNR and CDR2 is FQNEAQ (reference sequence). The CDR3 length is 14 residues. The CDR3 spells CASSSQFGWAEAFF.

V and J are TRBV7-9 and TRBJ1-1; with no DNA, the TCRdb D assignment of TRBD1 cannot be verified. Germline CDR1 is SEHNR and CDR2 is FQNEAQ (reference sequence). This CDR3 is built from 14 residues. The CDR3 is CASSLGGGTTEAFF.

V usage is TRBV20-1 and J usage is TRBJ2-7; the TRBD1 assignment by TCRdb is unverifiable without DNA. CDR3 length: 15 residues. From germline, CDR1 is DFQATT and CDR2 SNEGSKA (reference sequence). The CDR3 loop is CSSRDPRDRAYEQYF.

The chain links TRBV24-1 to TRBJ2-1; the TCRdb call, TRBD1, lacks DNA for checking. Germline lookup yields CDR1 KGHDR and CDR2 SFDVKD. The CDR3 is 14 residues long. CDR3: CATRDPRQQYEQFF.

This chain's CDR3 is CSARPGKREGSYNEQFF. The genes are TRBV20-1 and TRBJ2-1; the TCRdb call, TRBD2, lacks DNA for checking. Per the germline V gene, CDR1 is DFQATT and CDR2 is SNEGSKA (reference sequence). There are 17 residues in the CDR3.

This sequence joins TRBV24-1 and TRBJ2-2; TCRdb's D gene call, TRBD1, goes unchecked for lack of DNA. The CDR3 has 14 amino acids. Germline V CDR1 and CDR2: KGHDR, SFDVKD. This CDR3 reads CATSHRDTTGELFF.

The V call is TRBV27, the J call TRBJ2-1. Looked up from germline, CDR1 is MNHEY and CDR2 is SMNVEV (reference sequence). CDR3 length: 13 residues. The CDR3: CASSISSYNEQFF.

The V and J genes are TRBV10-3 and TRBJ2-2; the TCRdb call, TRBD1, lacks DNA for checking. The CDR3 is 14 amino acids. Germline CDR1 and CDR2: ENHRY and SYGVKD. Here the CDR3 reads CAISEPGGTGELFF.

The chain joins TRBV7-8 to TRBJ2-4. The CDR3 is 15 residues long. Germline CDR1 is SGHVS and CDR2 is FQNEAQ. CDR3 sequence reads: CASSPKLGAKNMQYF.

The chain couples TRBV12-5 to TRBJ2-5; TCRdb's D gene call, TRBD1, goes unchecked for lack of DNA. Germline loops: CDR1 LGHNT, CDR2 FRNRAP. The CDR3 has 16 amino acids. CDR3: CASGPIYRGYQETQYF.

The chain is built from TRBV28 and TRBJ1-2. CDR1 MDHEN and CDR2 SYDVKM come from the germline V gene. The CDR3 totals 15 residues. The CDR3 spells CASIFPLGSGRGYTF.

V usage is TRBV18 and J usage is TRBJ2-7; the TCRdb D gene call, TRBD2, has no DNA to confirm it. This CDR3 is built from 15 residues. Per germline, CDR1 KGHSH and CDR2 LQKENI. This chain's CDR3 is CASSRDGAGAYEQYF.

The CDR3 here is CSAPGQTGGDEQFF. V is TRBV20-1 and J is TRBJ2-1; TCRdb's D gene call, TRBD1, goes unchecked for lack of DNA. This CDR3 has 14 amino acids. CDR1 is DFQATT and CDR2 is SNEGSKA in the germline V gene (reference sequence).

V and J are TRBV7-2 and TRBJ2-3; the TCRdb call, TRBD2, lacks DNA for checking. The CDR3 is 15 residues long. In germline, CDR1 is SGHTA, CDR2 FQGNSA. The CDR3 loop reads CASSSGTSGGDTQYF.

The rearrangement uses TRBV20-1 and TRBJ2-1; TCRdb names TRBD2, which stays unverified in the absence of DNA. The CDR3 is 15 residues long. From germline, CDR1 is DFQATT and CDR2 SNEGSKA (reference sequence). The CDR3 sequence is CSARAGREGLDEQFF.

The chain links TRBV7-2 to TRBJ2-3; the TRBD2 assignment by TCRdb is unverifiable without DNA. Per the germline V gene, CDR1 is SGHTA and CDR2 is FQGNSA. This CDR3 region has 15 residues. The CDR3 sequence is CASGSRAGGPDTQYF.